Following are 17 T cell receptor beta chains from one sample sequenced in a study of CD8+CD57+ T cells in acquired aplastic anemia. The template used for profiling TCR beta VDJ and CDR3 was genomic DNA. TCRdb reprocessed the reads via MiXCR and lists one record per CDR3 protein. This sample yields around 150,000 distinct CDR3 sequences, of which just under 45% are seen a single time; 1.1% belongs to the top ten. Sequenced material: sorted CD4+, CD8+, or CD8+CD57+ T cells (not recorded which) from PBMCs. The receptor source for this set is a human donor in good health.

The J gene is TRBJ2-2, the V gene TRBV4-2; D unclear. The V gene lost 1 base and the J gene lost 0 bases, with 12 bases spanning the gap. The CDR3 consists of 17 residues. Germline lookup yields CDR1 LGHNA and CDR2 YNFKEQ. This CDR3 is CASSQVDRASNTGELFF. The DNA for the CDR3 is TGTGCCAGCAGCCAAGTCGATCGAGCGTCGAACACCGGGGAGCTGTTTTTT.

The chain carries TRBV29-1 and TRBJ1-2, with TRBD1 identical over 7 bases. The CDR3 has 12 amino acids. V lost 8 bases to trimming and J lost 4 bases; unmatched junction nucleotides: 7. CDR1 is SQVTM, CDR2 ANQGSEA, per germline. This CDR3 is CSTKDRPYGYTF. The CDR3 DNA reads TGCAGCACAAAGGACAGGCCCTATGGCTACACCTTC.

The J gene is TRBJ2-7, the V gene TRBV29-1; possible D gene TRBD1, 6 bases. The CDR3 totals 12 residues. V dropped 7 bases and J dropped 5 bases, with 15 bases sitting between them. CDR1 SQVTM and CDR2 ANQGSEA come from the germline V gene. For the CDR3, the DNA is TGCAGCGGGACAGATGGGGCGGACGAGCAGTACTTC. Its protein is CSGTDGADEQYF.

The chain links TRBV19 to TRBJ2-2; possibly TRBD2 for D (5 bases). CDR1 and CDR2 (germline): LNHDA, SQIVND (reference sequence). The CDR3 runs 13 residues. Trimming shortened V by 1 base and J by 6 bases, and 6 bases separated the two germline ends. This CDR3 reads CASSIVSAGELFF. The CDR3 DNA follows: TGTGCCAGTAGTATAGTTAGCGCCGGGGAGCTGTTTTTT.

This clonotype was detected a few times. V usage is TRBV10-3 and J usage is TRBJ2-7; D is uncertain. CDR1 ENHRY and CDR2 SYGVKD come from the germline V gene. Trimming pared 3 bases from V and 0 bases from J, leaving 3 bases between. This CDR3 has 12 amino acids. CDR3 DNA: TGTGCCATCAGTGATGCCTCCTACGAGCAGTACTTC. Translation gives CAISDASYEQYF.

This chain connects TRBV20-1 to TRBJ2-7; a weak D match, TRBD1 (6 bases). Germline CDR1 and CDR2: DFQATT and SNEGSKA (reference sequence). V lost 6 bases and J lost 0, with 15 bases in between. The CDR3 has 14 amino acids. The CDR3 bases are TGCAGTGCCAAAAGGGGGTCTTCCTCCTACGAGCAGTACTTC. It encodes CSAKRGSSSYEQYF.

This clonotype showed up just a few times. V is TRBV6-2 or TRBV6-3 and J is TRBJ1-5, with 9 bases aligning to TRBD1. With V trimmed by 4 bases and J by 5 bases, 12 bases remained unmatched. This CDR3 spans 17 amino acids. CDR1 is MNHEY and CDR2 is SVGEGT in the germline V gene. CDR3 sequence (DNA): TGTGCCAGCAGTTTTCGGTCCCCCACAGGGGGCGATCAGCCCCAGCATTTT. Protein sequence: CASSFRSPTGGDQPQHF.

The V gene is TRBV7-9, the J gene TRBJ2-5; 7 positions agree with TRBD2. The CDR3 runs to 14 residues. With 1 base clipped from V and 5 bases from J, the junction kept 4 bases outside the gene matches. CDR1 and CDR2 from the germline V gene are SEHNR and FQNEAQ (reference sequence). In DNA, the CDR3 is TGTGCCAGCAGCTTAGGGACCGGGAGGGAGACCCAGTACTTC. It is translated as CASSLGTGRETQYF. Full variable domain (rest looked up from reference TRBV7-9 and TRBJ2-5): DTGVSQNPRHKITKRGQNVTFRCDPISEHNRLYWYRQTLGQGPEFLTYFQNEAQLEKSRLLSDRFSAERPKGSFSTLEIQRTEQGDSAMYLCASSLGTGRETQYFGPGTRLLVL.

The V and J genes are TRBV7-8 and TRBJ2-7; no clear D gene. This CDR3 region has 15 residues. The V end was cut by 1 base, the J end by 4 bases, with 14 bases between. Germline lookup yields CDR1 SGHVS and CDR2 FQNEAQ. The CDR3 nucleotides read TGTGCCAGCAGCTTAGAGGGCATCTACGGGTACGAGCAGTACTTC. Protein product: CASSLEGIYGYEQYF.

In this sample, this clonotype turned up many times. The chain recombines TRBV9 with TRBJ2-7, with TRBD2 matching over 9 bases. This CDR3 region has 14 residues. CDR1 and CDR2 (germline): SGDLS, YYNGEE. V lost 4 bases to trimming and J lost 5 bases; unmatched junction nucleotides: 7. CDR3 amino acids: CASSITSGLNEQYF. The CDR3 DNA reads as TGTGCCAGCAGCATCACTAGCGGGCTCAACGAGCAGTACTTC. Drawing the rest from reference TRBV9 and TRBJ2-7, the complete variable domain is DSGVTQTPKHLITATGQRVTLRCSPRSGDLSVYWYQQSLDQGLQFLIQYYNGEERAKGNILERFSAQQFPDLHSELNLSSLELGDSALYFCASSITSGLNEQYFGPGTRLTVT.

The V and J genes are TRBV6-6 and TRBJ1-3, with D unresolved. Germline CDR1 and CDR2: MNHNY and SVGAGI (reference sequence). The CDR3 extends over 13 amino acids. V lost 0 bases to trimming and J lost 6 bases, with 6 bases between them. The CDR3 coding sequence is TGTGCCAGCAGTTACTCTCGGGAAAACACCATATATTTT. Its protein product is CASSYSRENTIYF.

About this clonotype: The CDR3 ends on some other residue instead of the conserved phenylalanine or tryptophan, so this is likely a read error. The chain is built from TRBV7-6 and TRBJ2-7; 7 bases fit TRBD1. V shed 2 bases, J shed 4 bases, and the junction held 8 bases outside the gene matches. Germline CDR1 is SGHVS and CDR2 is FNYEAQ. The CDR3 covers 15 residues. The CDR3 region has the DNA TGTGCCAGCAGCTTATCCCGAGACAGGGAGTACGAGCAGTACCTC. This sequence encodes CASSLSRDREYEQYL.

This clonotype was seen repeatedly, ten times or more. J is TRBJ1-2 and V is TRBV6-2 or TRBV6-3, with D perhaps TRBD1 (5 bases). CDR3 length: 12 residues. V dropped 7 bases and J dropped 4 bases, with 10 bases sitting between them. Germline CDR1 MNHEY, CDR2 SVGEGT. In DNA form, the CDR3 reads TGTGCCAGCAAAGGGACGGCCTATGGCTACACCTTC. It yields the protein CASKGTAYGYTF.

In the case of this clonotype: Since a much larger clone is just one base distant, this may be a read error. Since the CDR3 does not end with the conserved phenylalanine or tryptophan, this likely comes from a read error. The chain has TRBV7-2 and TRBJ2-1, with D unresolved. Germline assignment: CDR1 SGHTA and CDR2 FQGNSA. V dropped 1 base and J dropped 7 bases, with 8 bases sitting between them. The CDR3 is made up of 13 amino acids. In DNA, the CDR3 is TGTGCCAGCAGCTTAGTACAGCAAAATGAGCAGTTCCTC. This sequence encodes CASSLVQQNEQFL.

V and J are TRBV15 and TRBJ2-1, with a weak D call TRBD1 (6 bases). Trimming left V 4 bases short and J 6 bases short, with 13 bases between. Germline V gene data show CDR1 as LNHNV and CDR2 as YYDKDF (reference sequence). The CDR3 extends over 14 amino acids. CDR3 loop: CATSTSGTINEQFF. CDR3 DNA sequence: TGTGCCACCAGCACCTCCGGGACAATCAATGAGCAGTTCTTC.

This clonotype was found a few times. The germline gene is not matched at one end of the junction; a read error may be the cause. The rearrangement uses TRBV9 and TRBJ2-7; 9 nucleotides line up with TRBD1. The CDR3 consists of 15 residues. The germline V gene has CDR1 SGDLS and CDR2 YYNGEE. For the CDR3, the DNA is TGTGCCAGCAGCGCTGGACAGGGGACGCCCTACGAGCAGTGCTTC. This gives the protein CASSAGQGTPYEQCF.

The rearrangement links TRBV11-2 to TRBJ1-4; 7 bases map to TRBD1. The CDR3 totals 17 residues. Trimming at V came to 5 bases and at J to 4 bases, leaving 13 bases not matched to a gene. Germline CDR1 reads SGHAT; CDR2 reads FQNNGV. The CDR3 is CASSLRDSKDDNEKLFF. DNA for the CDR3: TGTGCCAGCAGCCTACGGGACAGCAAAGACGATAATGAAAAACTGTTTTTT. Drawing the rest from reference TRBV11-2 and TRBJ1-4, the complete variable domain is EAGVAQSPRYKIIEKRQSVAFWCNPISGHATLYWYQQILGQGPKLLIQFQNNGVVDDSQLPKDRFSAERLKGVDSTLKIQPAKLEDSAVYLCASSLRDSKDDNEKLFFGSGTQLSVL.